The 21 T cell receptor beta chains in this list originate from one sample, sequenced in a study of T cells in tuberculosis. Data came from immunoSEQ multiplex PCR; TCRdb stores just in-frame clones and leaves some out. The repertoire holds some 30,000 clones, with roughly 85% as singletons. Time point defined: new active TB diagnosis, blood taken before or within 7 days of starting treatment. The specimen comprised PBMCs, sampled at tuberculosis diagnosis. Receptors were obtained from an adult with tuberculosis.

This clone was detected only a few times. The chain carries TRBV6-1 and TRBJ1-5, with 9 bases identical to TRBD1. Unmatched junction bases numbered 10, after V lost 7 bases and J lost 6 bases. Germline lookup yields CDR1 MNHNS and CDR2 SASEGT. The CDR3 contains 15 residues. The CDR3 DNA is TGTGCCAGCACCACCCAAGGACAGGGGAGTCAGCCCCAGCATTTT. It codes for CASTTQGQGSQPQHF.

This chain uses TRBV4-3 with TRBJ1-2, with TRBD1 identical over 7 bases. There are 14 residues in the CDR3. Germline V CDR1 and CDR2: LGHNA, YSLEER. V lost 2 bases and J lost 2; bases outside the gene matches: 2. The DNA for the CDR3 is TGCGCCAGCAGCCAACCGGGACAGAACTATGGCTACACCTTC. Translated, it gives CASSQPGQNYGYTF.

The gene calls are TRBV30 and TRBJ1-1; D is ambiguous. Trimming took 3 bases from V and 6 from J, leaving 11 bases between them. The germline V gene encodes CDR1 GTSNPN and CDR2 SVGIG (reference sequence). The CDR3 consists of 12 residues. The CDR3 here is CAWRGTDSEAFF. CDR3 sequence (DNA): TGTGCCTGGAGGGGAACGGACTCTGAAGCTTTCTTT.

The chain has TRBV14 and TRBJ2-3; no definite D call. CDR1 is SGHDN, CDR2 FVKESK, per germline. V was shortened by 0 bases and J by 5 bases, with 18 bases between the two germline ends. This CDR3 comprises 17 residues. CDR3 in DNA: TGTGCCAGCAGCCAAGATCTCCGACCTAGTTTAGTAGATACGCAGTATTTT. This codes for CASSQDLRPSLVDTQYF.

V and J are TRBV4-3 and TRBJ2-2; maybe TRBD1 (6 bases). Looked up from germline, CDR1 is LGHNA and CDR2 is YSLEER. The CDR3 totals 13 residues. The germline V and J ends were trimmed by 6 bases and 7 bases, with 12 bases remaining between them. Written as DNA, the CDR3 is TGCGCCAGCAGAATGACAGGTTACGGGGAGCTGTTTTTT. Its translation: CASRMTGYGELFF.

Written as DNA, the CDR3 is TGTGCCAGCAGCCCTAAGGAGGGTAGCACAGATACGCAGTATTTT. It specifies CASSPKEGSTDTQYF. The gene calls are TRBV7-9 and TRBJ2-3; TRBD2 might be the D (6 bases). V was shortened by 5 bases and J by 0 bases, with 12 bases between the two germline ends. Germline CDR1 is SEHNR and CDR2 is FQNEAQ (reference sequence). There are 15 residues in the CDR3.

The chain has TRBV5-1 and TRBJ2-7; no definite D call. Germline CDR1 reads SGHRS; CDR2 reads YFSETQ. The CDR3 sequence is 15 residues long. V was clipped by 0 bases and J by 1 base, with 11 bases between them. CDR3 amino acids: CASSLVPEDSYEQYF. DNA of the CDR3: TGCGCCAGCAGCTTGGTGCCAGAAGATTCCTACGAGCAGTACTTC. Full variable domain (missing parts from reference TRBV5-1 and TRBJ2-7): KAGVTQTPRYLIKTRGQQVTLSCSPISGHRSVSWYQQTPGQGLQFLFEYFSETQRNKGNFPGRFSGRQFSNSRSEMNVSTLELGDSALYLCASSLVPEDSYEQYFGPGTRLTVT.

This clone came up a few times. V gene TRBV14 combines with J gene TRBJ2-1; D not certain. The V end lost 1 base, the J end lost 4 bases, and 14 bases lay between the germline ends. Germline V lookup: CDR1 SGHDN, CDR2 FVKESK. This CDR3 has 16 residues. CDR3 loop: CASSQVESPRYNEQFF. CDR3 DNA sequence: TGTGCCAGCAGCCAAGTGGAGTCTCCCCGATACAATGAGCAGTTCTTC.

The CDR3 loop is CASSLTGGALVSNQPQHF. CDR3 coding DNA: TGTGCCAGCAGCTTGACAGGGGGCGCGTTGGTTAGCAATCAGCCCCAGCATTTT. The V and J genes are TRBV7-2 and TRBJ1-5; 10 nucleotides align to TRBD1. The trim removed 3 bases at V and 0 bases at J, leaving 8 bases unmatched. Germline V gene sequence: CDR1 SGHTA, CDR2 FQGNSA. CDR3 length: 18 residues.

V usage is TRBV6-1 and J usage is TRBJ2-7; 8 nucleotides match TRBD1. The V and J ends lost 3 bases and 9 bases, in that order; junction bases with no gene match: 19. Germline-derived CDR1 and CDR2 are MNHNS and SASEGT. This CDR3 comprises 17 residues. DNA of the CDR3: TGTGCCAGCAGTGAGAATACAGGGGGAATAGATTATAAGTGGCAGTACTTC. Protein sequence: CASSENTGGIDYKWQYF.

This sequence joins TRBV10-1 and TRBJ2-2, with no clear D. V lost 4 bases, J lost 7 bases, and 13 bases lay in between. The CDR3 totals 14 residues. Germline V gene lookup returns CDR1 WNHNN and CDR2 SYGVQD (reference sequence). CDR3 DNA sequence: TGCGCCAGCAGTGTGAGCTCAAGGAGCGGGGAGCTGTTTTTT. This codes for CASSVSSRSGELFF.

The chain joins TRBV6-5 to TRBJ2-5; D is perhaps TRBD1 (5 bases). V was cut by 6 bases and J by 5 bases, with 10 bases left in between. The CDR3 loop spans 12 amino acids. Germline values: CDR1 MNHEY, CDR2 SVGAGI. The DNA of the CDR3 is TGTGCCAGCAGCCACAGGTCGGAGACCCAGTACTTC. Amino acid sequence: CASSHRSETQYF.

The chain recombines TRBV28 with TRBJ2-1; 10 bases agree with TRBD2. The ends lost 2 bases at V and 5 bases at J; junction bases unmatched: 6. Germline values: CDR1 MDHEN, CDR2 SYDVKM. The CDR3 length is 16 residues. The CDR3 DNA reads TGTGCCAGCAGTTTAAATAGCGGGAGGTTTAACAATGAGCAGTTCTTC. This codes for CASSLNSGRFNNEQFF.

The chain combines TRBV28 with TRBJ1-2; no clear D. The CDR3 is 14 residues long. In germline, CDR1 is MDHEN, CDR2 SYDVKM. V was pared by 11 bases and J by 3 bases, with 19 bases between. The CDR3 DNA reads TGTGCCGTACTCAACATAGGAGGAGACTATGGCTACACCTTC. Protein sequence: CAVLNIGGDYGYTF.

This clone has a single count. The chain employs TRBV4-3 and TRBJ1-5; possibly TRBD1 for D (5 bases). Germline values: CDR1 LGHNA, CDR2 YSLEER. V lost 1 base and J lost 4, with 11 bases in between. This CDR3 has 15 amino acids. The CDR3 nucleotides are TGCGCCAGCAGCCAAGTTCAGGGTGGGAATCAGCCCCAGCATTTT. It codes for CASSQVQGGNQPQHF.

This clone was detected once. V usage is TRBV2 and J usage is TRBJ1-4, with D tentatively TRBD1 (6 bases). The CDR3 extends over 14 amino acids. V was shortened by 9 bases and J by 7 bases, with 18 bases between the two germline ends. The germline V gene has CDR1 SNHLY and CDR2 FYNNEI. The CDR3 region has the DNA TGTGCCAGTTTATCTCAATTCAGGGGTGAAAAACTGTTTTTT. Its translation: CASLSQFRGEKLFF.

This chain links TRBV4-1 with TRBJ1-5; D may be TRBD1 (6 bases). Germline CDR1 reads MGHRA; CDR2 reads YSYEKL. Trimming pared 4 bases from V and 3 bases from J, leaving 10 bases between. The CDR3 is 14 amino acids. CDR3: CASSPQGYNQPQHF. DNA of the CDR3: TGCGCCAGCAGCCCACAGGGTTACAATCAGCCCCAGCATTTT.

V usage is TRBV7-3 and J usage is TRBJ1-2; no clear D. The germline V and J ends were trimmed by 0 bases and 2 bases, with 13 bases remaining between them. The CDR3 is made up of 16 amino acids. CDR1 is SGHTA, CDR2 FQGTGA, per germline. In DNA form, the CDR3 reads TGTGCCAGCAGCTTAACCCCGGAAGACGGGAACTATGGCTACACCTTC. This translates into CASSLTPEDGNYGYTF.

This clone is categorized as large. The rearrangement uses TRBV6-4 and TRBJ1-5; TRBD1 matches 10 bases. Germline V gene data show CDR1 as MRHNA and CDR2 as SNTAGT. CDR3 length equals 13 residues. Trimming removed 4 bases from V and 7 bases from J; junction bases left unmatched: 1. The CDR3 reads CASSGDRGQPQHF. DNA for the CDR3: TGTGCCAGCAGTGGGGACAGGGGACAGCCCCAGCATTTT.

The rearrangement links TRBV6-5 to TRBJ2-7, with TRBD1 identical over 8 bases. The CDR3 loop spans 12 amino acids. Looked up from germline, CDR1 is MNHEY and CDR2 is SVGAGI. Unmatched junction bases numbered 3, after V lost 5 bases and J lost 6 bases. DNA for the CDR3: TGTGCCAGCAGTATCACAGGGGGCGAGCAGTACTTC. This gives the protein CASSITGGEQYF.

V is TRBV10-3 and J is TRBJ2-7; 10 nucleotides line up with TRBD1. Losses at the gene ends were 6 bases for V and 2 bases for J; bases not matched to a gene: 4. CDR1 ENHRY and CDR2 SYGVKD come from the germline V gene. This CDR3 spans 14 amino acids. CDR3 coding DNA: TGTGCCATCAGCCGGACAGGGGGGCCCTACGAGCAGTACTTC. This codes for CAISRTGGPYEQYF.